The 28 T cell receptor beta chains presented below share a single source sample, sequenced in a study of blood T cell repertoires in COVID-19. Assay: immunoSEQ multiplex PCR; the TCRdb copy retains only in-frame clones and omits some. The table records around 450,000 clones, around 87% of them present only once. The source material was PBMCs or T cells enriched from blood (not recorded which). The receptors were sampled from a young woman who had recovered from COVID-19.

The table lists this clone with a count of one. The DNA for the CDR3 is TGCGCCAGCAGCTTGGAAGATGGGCGTGATGAAAAACTGTTTTTT. It translates to CASSLEDGRDEKLFF. The chain combines TRBV5-1 with TRBJ1-4; D unresolved. CDR1 is SGHRS, CDR2 YFSETQ, per germline. Trimming left V 0 bases short and J 6 bases short, with 12 bases between. The CDR3 is 15 amino acids.

This clone has a single count. V is TRBV28 and J is TRBJ1-1; the D gene is possibly TRBD1 (6 bases). CDR3 length: 17 residues. CDR1 is MDHEN and CDR2 is SYDVKM in the germline V gene. The V end was cut by 3 bases, the J end by 4 bases, with 21 bases between. CDR3 amino acids: CASSFSGAGMLGTEAFF. CDR3 nucleotides: TGTGCCAGCAGTTTTTCAGGGGCGGGTATGCTGGGCACTGAAGCTTTCTTT.

V gene TRBV2 combines with J gene TRBJ1-1; no clear D gene. The V gene lost 6 bases and the J gene lost 6 bases, with 14 bases spanning the gap. Germline V lookup: CDR1 SNHLY, CDR2 FYNNEI. This CDR3 comprises 13 residues. DNA for the CDR3: TGTGCCAGCAGCCTTGACCGGAGAGCTGAAGCTTTCTTT. This translates into CASSLDRRAEAFF.

This clone came up once. This chain connects TRBV30 to TRBJ2-7; TRBD1 matches 7 bases. CDR1 and CDR2 from the germline V gene are GTSNPN and SVGIG (reference sequence). Losses at the gene ends were 3 bases for V and 4 bases for J; bases not matched to a gene: 9. The CDR3 covers 14 residues. CDR3 in DNA: TGTGCCTGGAGCGTTAGGACAGGCCGGTACGAGCAGTACTTC. Its translation is CAWSVRTGRYEQYF. The whole variable domain, filled in from reference TRBV30 and TRBJ2-7, reads SQTIHQWPATLVQPVGSPLSLECTVEGTSNPNLYWYRQAAGRGLQLLFYSVGIGQISSEVPQNLSASRPQDRQFILSSKKLLLSDSGFYLCAWSVRTGRYEQYFGPGTRLTVT.

The DNA for the CDR3 is TGTGCCAGCAGGACGGGTTCCGGGAAGGGTCAGCCCCAGCATTTT. The encoded protein is CASRTGSGKGQPQHF. This sequence joins TRBV2 and TRBJ1-5; no definite D call. Looked up from germline, CDR1 is SNHLY and CDR2 is FYNNEI. Trimming stripped 6 bases from V and 6 bases from J, with 18 bases between. The CDR3 consists of 15 residues.

This clone was seen a few times. The V gene is TRBV18, the J gene TRBJ2-7; D unresolved. The germline V and J ends were trimmed by 2 bases and 3 bases, with 5 bases remaining between them. CDR1 KGHSH and CDR2 LQKENI come from the germline V gene. This CDR3 spans 12 amino acids. CDR3 residues: CASSPTNYEQYF. The CDR3 DNA is TGTGCCAGCTCACCAACTAACTACGAGCAGTACTTC. The full variable domain, with the rest looked up from reference TRBV18 and TRBJ2-7, is NAGVMQNPRHLVRRRGQEARLRCSPMKGHSHVYWYRQLPEEGLKFMVYLQKENIIDESGMPKERFSAEFPKEGPSILRIQQVVRGDSAAYFCASSPTNYEQYFGPGTRLTVT.

The chain uses TRBV7-2 and TRBJ1-2; TRBD1 matches 7 bases. After removal of 1 base from V and 4 bases from J, the junction contained 9 bases not matched to a gene. The CDR3 covers 16 residues. Per germline, CDR1 SGHTA and CDR2 FQGNSA. CDR3 amino acids: CASSLGGRQGGYGYTF. As DNA, the CDR3 is TGTGCCAGCAGCTTAGGGGGTCGACAGGGAGGCTATGGCTACACCTTC.

The V and J genes are TRBV12-5 and TRBJ2-3, with TRBD1 as a possible D gene (5 bases). Germline V gene sequence: CDR1 LGHNT, CDR2 FRNRAP. This CDR3 is built from 14 residues. V gave up 7 bases and J gave up 5 bases, with 16 bases separating them. CDR3: CASALQGRGDTQYF. The CDR3 DNA follows: TGTGCTAGTGCCCTTCAGGGTAGGGGAGATACGCAGTATTTT.

This clone was seen a few times. The CDR3 sequence is CASSLDSFQNTGELFF. Here the CDR3 DNA reads TGCGCCAGCAGCTTGGACAGCTTCCAGAACACCGGGGAGCTGTTTTTT. The gene calls are TRBV5-1 and TRBJ2-2, with D hard to call. The CDR3 sequence is 16 residues long. CDR1 SGHRS and CDR2 YFSETQ come from the germline V gene. V lost 0 bases and J 1 base, leaving 10 bases between the germline ends.

The V gene is TRBV7-8, the J gene TRBJ1-3; 7 nucleotides match TRBD1. V was clipped by 5 bases and J by 8 bases; unmatched bases: 6. This CDR3 is built from 13 residues. Germline assignment: CDR1 SGHVS and CDR2 FQNEAQ. The CDR3 bases are TGTGCCAGCAGCCTCGACAGGGCGGACACCATATATTTT. Translated: CASSLDRADTIYF.

The chain carries TRBV28 and TRBJ1-1; TRBD1 aligns across 8 bases. The CDR3 has 15 amino acids. V shed 6 bases, J shed 2 bases, and the junction held 8 bases outside the gene matches. Germline V lookup: CDR1 MDHEN, CDR2 SYDVKM. The CDR3 spells CASSSWTGLNTEAFF. For the CDR3, the DNA is TGTGCCAGCAGCTCGTGGACAGGGCTAAACACTGAAGCTTTCTTT.

The chain links TRBV29-1 to TRBJ2-7; D may be TRBD2 (6 bases). The CDR3 sequence is 13 residues long. Germline lookup yields CDR1 SQVTM and CDR2 ANQGSEA. The V end lost 7 bases, the J end lost 0 bases, and 13 bases lay between the germline ends. The DNA of the CDR3 is TGCAGCGGAGGGGACTCCTACTCCTACGAGCAGTACTTC. It specifies CSGGDSYSYEQYF.

This CDR3 reads CASSLLPGGVTYEQYF. The CDR3 DNA reads TGTGCCAGCAGCCTCCTCCCCGGAGGGGTGACCTACGAGCAGTACTTC. The rearrangement uses TRBV7-9 and TRBJ2-7; D possibly corresponds to TRBD2 (6 bases). This CDR3 comprises 16 residues. The germline V gene encodes CDR1 SEHNR and CDR2 FQNEAQ (reference sequence). The V gene lost 5 bases and the J gene lost 2 bases, with 19 bases spanning the gap. Variable domain in full (rest from reference TRBV7-9 and TRBJ2-7): DTGVSQNPRHKITKRGQNVTFRCDPISEHNRLYWYRQTLGQGPEFLTYFQNEAQLEKSRLLSDRFSAERPKGSFSTLEIQRTEQGDSAMYLCASSLLPGGVTYEQYFGPGTRLTVT.

The V and J genes are TRBV7-8 and TRBJ1-5, with 7 bases that match TRBD1. The CDR3 consists of 19 residues. Losses at the gene ends were 2 bases for V and 0 bases for J; bases not matched to a gene: 13. CDR1 and CDR2 (germline): SGHVS, FQNEAQ. The DNA of the CDR3 is TGTGCCAGCAGCTTAAATCAACAGGGGTCGTATCTTAGCAATCAGCCCCAGCATTTT. It yields the protein CASSLNQQGSYLSNQPQHF.

This chain links TRBV2 with TRBJ1-4; no firm D call. The CDR3 is made up of 14 amino acids. V lost 6 bases to trimming and J lost 5 bases, with 13 bases between them. Germline V lookup: CDR1 SNHLY, CDR2 FYNNEI. The DNA of the CDR3 is TGTGCCAGCAGCCTGACTGAAATAAATGAAAAACTGTTTTTT. Translated: CASSLTEINEKLFF.

This chain connects TRBV12-3 or TRBV12-4 to TRBJ2-7; 9 bases match TRBD2. The V segment lost 5 bases and the J segment 11 bases; nucleotides outside the gene matches: 4. The length of the CDR3 is 11 residues. For the CDR3, the DNA is TGTGCCAGCAGTATGGGACTAGCAGAGTACTTC. Translated, it gives CASSMGLAEYF.

This rearrangement joins TRBV18 to TRBJ1-2; TRBD1 agrees at 7 bases. This CDR3 has 12 amino acids. V lost 4 bases and J lost 10; bases outside the gene matches: 6. From germline, CDR1 is KGHSH and CDR2 LQKENI. CDR3 residues: CASSQTDRDYTF. The CDR3 DNA is TGTGCCAGCTCACAAACCGACAGGGACTACACCTTC.

The chain joins TRBV5-1 to TRBJ1-2; a weak D match, TRBD1 (6 bases). Trimming shortened V by 0 bases and J by 13 bases, and 13 bases separated the two germline ends. The V gene's germline CDR1 is SGHRS and CDR2 YFSETQ. The CDR3 extends over 12 amino acids. CDR3 residues: CASSLGQDEATF. CDR3 DNA: TGCGCCAGCAGCTTGGGACAGGACGAGGCCACCTTC. The variable domain in full, completed from reference TRBV5-1 and TRBJ1-2, reads KAGVTQTPRYLIKTRGQQVTLSCSPISGHRSVSWYQQTPGQGLQFLFEYFSETQRNKGNFPGRFSGRQFSNSRSEMNVSTLELGDSALYLCASSLGQDEATFGSGTRLTVV.

This chain uses TRBV5-8 with TRBJ1-1; no definite D call. V was clipped by 0 bases and J by 2 bases, with 8 bases between them. Germline assignment: CDR1 SGHTS and CDR2 YDEGEE. This CDR3 region has 14 residues. The CDR3 is CASSLVLLNTEAFF. CDR3 in DNA: TGTGCCAGCAGCTTGGTACTTCTTAACACTGAAGCTTTCTTT.

The V gene is TRBV7-9, the J gene TRBJ1-1; D gene ambiguous. Trimming pared 1 base from V and 1 base from J, leaving 10 bases between. The germline gives CDR1 SEHNR, CDR2 FQNEAQ (reference sequence). This CDR3 spans 15 amino acids. The CDR3 DNA reads TGTGCCAGCAGCTTAGAAATGGCAGGGAACACTGAAGCTTTCTTT. It specifies CASSLEMAGNTEAFF.

The J gene is TRBJ1-4, the V gene TRBV18, with D hard to call. The germline gives CDR1 KGHSH, CDR2 LQKENI. This CDR3 contains 16 residues. Trimming pared 3 bases from V and 0 bases from J, leaving 11 bases between. The CDR3 region is CASSPYGLATNEKLFF. In DNA form, the CDR3 reads TGTGCCAGCTCACCCTACGGACTGGCAACTAATGAAAAACTGTTTTTT.

The chain combines TRBV5-1 with TRBJ1-1; the D gene is possibly TRBD1 (5 bases). The CDR3 consists of 14 residues. V was clipped by 3 bases and J by 1 base, with 10 bases between them. Germline-derived CDR1 and CDR2 are SGHRS and YFSETQ. CDR3 residues: CASSSPTGNTEAFF. CDR3 in DNA: TGCGCCAGCAGCTCTCCAACAGGGAACACTGAAGCTTTCTTT.

The V gene is TRBV7-9, the J gene TRBJ1-6; D not certain. This CDR3 is 13 amino acids long. Germline-derived CDR1 and CDR2 are SEHNR and FQNEAQ (reference sequence). Trimming left V 5 bases short and J 8 bases short, with 10 bases between. The CDR3 protein is CASSPPRDSPLHF. The CDR3 DNA reads as TGTGCCAGCAGCCCCCCCCGGGATTCACCCCTCCACTTT.

Notes on this clone: An end of the junction does not agree with germline; a read error may underlie this. The chain combines TRBV29-1 with TRBJ1-1; 9 bases line up with TRBD1. Per the germline V gene, CDR1 is SQVTM and CDR2 is ANQGSEA. The CDR3 is 14 residues long. CDR3 sequence (DNA): TGCAGCGCTGAAAGGGACAGGGTAAAGACTGAAGCTTTCTTT. Encoded protein: CSAERDRVKTEAFF.

The chain is built from TRBV10-3 and TRBJ1-1; maybe TRBD1 (5 bases). The CDR3 has 13 amino acids. Germline-derived CDR1 and CDR2 are ENHRY and SYGVKD. The V end lost 6 bases, the J end lost 5 bases, and 13 bases lay between the germline ends. The CDR3 coding sequence is TGTGCCATCAGAGGTCAGGGTGAGACTGAAGCTTTCTTT. It encodes CAIRGQGETEAFF.

V gene TRBV19 combines with J gene TRBJ2-7; TRBD1 is a possible D gene (5 bases). The CDR3 extends over 14 amino acids. Trimming removed 5 bases from V and 3 bases from J, with 14 bases in between. CDR1 and CDR2 from the germline V gene are LNHDA and SQIVND (reference sequence). CDR3 DNA: TGTGCCAGTAGTCCTGCTAGGGGTTTCTACGAGCAGTACTTC. This codes for CASSPARGFYEQYF.

CDR3 nucleotide sequence: TGTGCCGGAGAGGATACTATGAACACTGAAGCTTTCTTT. Protein sequence: CAGEDTMNTEAFF. The chain employs TRBV30 and TRBJ1-1; D unclear. Germline V CDR1 and CDR2: GTSNPN, SVGIG (reference sequence). The CDR3 length is 13 residues. Trimming removed 8 bases from V and 0 bases from J, with 13 bases in between.

This rearrangement joins TRBV5-1 to TRBJ1-1; D ambiguous. CDR1 SGHRS and CDR2 YFSETQ come from the germline V gene. The V end was cut by 0 bases, the J end by 6 bases, with 18 bases between. The CDR3 is 16 amino acids. In DNA, the CDR3 is TGCGCCAGCAGCTTGGTGGCAGGTCTTTCTCTCGCTGAAGCTTTCTTT. Translating it yields CASSLVAGLSLAEAFF.